The entry that follows covers one T cell receptor beta chain sequence. This clonotype has a handful of counts. The target of this receptor is not known. Base qualities are missing; no much larger clone stands one base away. The CDR3, from cysteine to phenylalanine, totals 15 residues. Left in the record is the CDR3 DNA by itself, 45 bases read in frame from the first base. Unmatched junction bases come to 2, with V trimmed by 5 bases and J by 2 bases. CDR1 and CDR2, looked up from the germline V gene (reference sequence), are MNHEY and SMNVEV. Only healthy Caucasian donors were included. Three pairs of female monozygotic twins, all aged about 18 to 29 years, made up the twin cohort. Positive isolation kits from Invitrogen were used to isolate CD4+ and CD8+ T cell populations. The sample comes from a study of identical twins (TCRdb year 2016). For the wider study: TCR alpha and beta repertoires from monozygotic twins, unrelated adults of various ages and cord blood were deep-sequenced to test whether fetal clonotypes persist. Replicate twin experiments were performed at different times using different library preparation protocols to rule out contamination.

Preparation of the library involved 5' RACE. The run used an Illumina HiSeq 2000. Template switching added a universal primer binding site, and the final cDNA carried a unique molecular identifier that allowed TCR cDNA molecules to be counted accurately. Specific primers in the conserved constant-segment region were used to synthesize first-strand cDNA for the TCR alpha and beta chains. Each cDNA library was double barcoded, with a SMART-Mk sample barcode plus Illumina barcodes, to control for contamination. TruSeq adapter sequences, together with Illumina sample barcodes, were added in two successive PCR steps. Sequencing of the TCR alpha and beta cDNA libraries was done on the Illumina HiSeq platform using custom primers. Regarding the original processing steps: MiGEC processed the raw reads to extract unique molecular identifiers, while MiXCR was used to determine the CDR3 positions. Recombination models were inferred per individual with the repgenHMM and IGoR tools using an EM algorithm. Shared clonotypes were analyzed with the tcR package in R, and sharing was normalized by the product of cloneset sizes. Out-of-frame nonproductive sequences were analyzed to study raw recombination free of thymic and clonal selection effects. TCRdb passed the public sequencing reads through fastp at Q25 and MiXCR, retaining productive beta sequences. Each entry is one CDR3 protein sequence, shown with its most common DNA and genes. TCRdb's processing, not the study's, gives the V and J calls here. Here the sample has 500,000 or so distinct CDR3 sequences; 13% to 15% occur a single time. The ten largest account for about 0.52% of the sample.

What the study reported, not specific to this receptor: In monozygotic twins, recombination models systematically underestimated out-of-frame TCR alpha sharing, but the models matched the sharing seen between unrelated individuals. A weaker excess of twin sharing was found in beta out-of-frame sequences because the signal-to-noise ratio was lowered by fewer shared sequences. Because the same donors could not be followed over many years, the conclusions depended on cross-sectional statistical analysis. Zero-insertion analyses could be partly confounded by invariant T cells such as MAIT and iNKT, though diverse VJ usage argued against such confounding for most clonotypes. Compared with coincidental sharing between unrelated individuals, out-of-frame TCR alpha sequences shared between twins had an excess of sequences with low generation probability. Fewer insertions were carried by abundant cord blood beta clonotypes; a weaker similar trend was observed in young adult naive repertoires, while no such trend was observed in memory repertoires.

Separately, the same data were catalogued under a study of yellow fever vaccine responses in identical twins. As noted in the second study: The T cell response to vaccination in identical twins was reported by the authors to appear partly convergent and partly personalized. Focusing on identical twins, the study followed the T cell clones that responded to the vaccine, and did so with precision.

The receptor's source is a woman younger than 30 in good health. Input material: CD4+ T cells sorted from blood. The chain couples TRBV27 to TRBJ2-5; 13 bases in the junction line up with TRBD2. The CDR3 protein sequence reads: CASSGTSGVQETQYF. The nucleotide sequence reads as follows: TGTGCCAGCAGTGGGACTAGCGGGGTTCAAGAGACCCAGTACTTC.